This T cell receptor beta chain was captured by sequencing in a study of TIL therapy for anti-PD-1-resistant metastatic lung cancer. Sequencing used immunoSEQ v3. Each library reached 1.5 million to 2.5 million read pairs, or about 5-6 million at deep level. Assay used: immunoSEQ multiplex PCR; TCRdb lists only in-frame clones, some missing. The repertoire holds roughly 7,000 clones, with 60% to 65% as singletons. Documented time point: pre-treatment sample, taken before nivolumab and TIL therapy. Pleural nodules or supraclavicular lymph nodes made up most of the excised metastases sampled. CDR1 and CDR2 (germline): ENHRY, SYGVKD. The CDR3 is 16 residues long. V was trimmed by 4 bases and J by 3 bases, leaving 17 bases between them.

The chain recombines TRBV10-3 with TRBJ2-3; no clear D gene. Sequenced material: tumor tissue, taken at baseline. The TCR was taken from a person between 25 and 79 years old with non-small cell lung cancer. The CDR3 region is CAISGGGRVGTDTQYF. Written as DNA, the CDR3 is TGTGCCATCAGTGGTGGTGGTAGGGTAGGGACAGATACGCAGTATTTT.